This T cell receptor (beta chain) was obtained from a study of blood T cell repertoires in COVID-19. Study-wide background: Nucleic acid was either cDNA or gDNA, and it came from T cells, B-cell-depleted T cells, or PBMCs.

Germline CDR1 and CDR2: SNHLY and FYNNEI. J gave up 2 bases and V 8 bases, and 9 bases lay outside the gene matches. The CDR3 has 15 amino acids. As handled by the study authors: From reference gene primer amplification, estimates of nucleated cell counts were derived. Only in-frame clones appear in the TCRdb table, and some are missing; sequencing was by immunoSEQ multiplex PCR. V, J and clone size derive from that table, while D and trimming were established from the DNA sequence. Counted here are approximately 300,000 clones, 85% to 90% occurring once; the ten biggest clones make up roughly a tenth. Living in 24 US areas, the participants were between about 18 and 95 years of age. Cohort 3 recovered donors had two negative PCRs, clearance, or symptom resolution.

The sample comprised PBMCs or T cells enriched from blood (not recorded which). This sequence originates from a woman in her 30s who had recovered from COVID-19. This sequence joins TRBV2 and TRBJ2-3, with 8 bases fitting TRBD1. CDR3 DNA sequence: TGTGCCAGCGAGAGAAGGACAGGGTACACAGATACGCAGTATTTT. This sequence encodes CASERRTGYTDTQYF.